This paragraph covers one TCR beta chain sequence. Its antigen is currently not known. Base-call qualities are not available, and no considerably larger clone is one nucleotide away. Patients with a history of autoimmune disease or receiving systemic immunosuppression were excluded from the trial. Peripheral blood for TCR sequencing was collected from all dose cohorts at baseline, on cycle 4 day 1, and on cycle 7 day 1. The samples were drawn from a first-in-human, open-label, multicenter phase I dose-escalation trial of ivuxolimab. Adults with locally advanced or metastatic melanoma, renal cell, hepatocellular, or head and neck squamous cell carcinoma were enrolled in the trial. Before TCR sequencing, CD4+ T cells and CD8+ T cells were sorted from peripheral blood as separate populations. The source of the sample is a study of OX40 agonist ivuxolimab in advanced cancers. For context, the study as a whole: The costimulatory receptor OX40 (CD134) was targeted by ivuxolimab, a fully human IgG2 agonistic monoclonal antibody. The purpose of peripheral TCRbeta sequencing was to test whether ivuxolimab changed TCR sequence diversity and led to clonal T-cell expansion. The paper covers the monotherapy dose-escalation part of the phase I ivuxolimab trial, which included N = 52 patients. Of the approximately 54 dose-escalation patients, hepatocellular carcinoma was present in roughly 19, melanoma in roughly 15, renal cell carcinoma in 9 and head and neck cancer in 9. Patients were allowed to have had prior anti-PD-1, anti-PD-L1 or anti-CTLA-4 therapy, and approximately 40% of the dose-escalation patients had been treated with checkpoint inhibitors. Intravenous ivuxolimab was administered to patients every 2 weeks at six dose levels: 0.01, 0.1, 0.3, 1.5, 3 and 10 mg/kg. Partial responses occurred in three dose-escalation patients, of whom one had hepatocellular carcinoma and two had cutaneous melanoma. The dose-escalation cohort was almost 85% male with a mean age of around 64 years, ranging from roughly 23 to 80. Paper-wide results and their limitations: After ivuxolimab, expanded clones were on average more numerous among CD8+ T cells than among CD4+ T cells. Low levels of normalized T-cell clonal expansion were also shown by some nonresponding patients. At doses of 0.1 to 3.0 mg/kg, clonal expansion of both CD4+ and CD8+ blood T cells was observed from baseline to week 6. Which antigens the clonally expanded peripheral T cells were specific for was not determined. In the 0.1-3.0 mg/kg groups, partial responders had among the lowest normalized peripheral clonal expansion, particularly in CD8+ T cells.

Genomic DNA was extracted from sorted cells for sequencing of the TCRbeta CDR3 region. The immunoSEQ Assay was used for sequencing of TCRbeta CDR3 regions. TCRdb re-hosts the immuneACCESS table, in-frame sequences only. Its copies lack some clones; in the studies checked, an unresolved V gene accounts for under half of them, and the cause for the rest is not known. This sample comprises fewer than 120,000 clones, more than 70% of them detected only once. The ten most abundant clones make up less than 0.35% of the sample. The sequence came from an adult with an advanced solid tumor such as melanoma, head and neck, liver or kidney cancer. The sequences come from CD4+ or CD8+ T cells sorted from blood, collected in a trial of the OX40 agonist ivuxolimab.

CDR3 sequence: CASSAGTGGSTGANVLTF. The DNA is TGTGCCAGCAGCGCAGGGACAGGGGGTTCCACTGGGGCCAACGTCCTGACTTTC. The rearranged chain carries TRBV9 and TRBJ2-6; 11 bases in the middle match TRBD1. According to the germline V gene, CDR1 reads SGDLS and CDR2 reads YYNGEE. At the junction V is shortened by 3 bases and J by 2 bases; bases outside the gene matches: 7. Counted from cysteine to phenylalanine, this CDR3 has 18 amino acids. The retained sequence is limited to the CDR3, 54 bases, with the frame set at the first base.